The entry below gives a single T cell receptor (beta chain) sequence along with its context. Antigen specificity is unknown. This sample was included in a study of T cell repertoires in cytomegalovirus infection. On the study more broadly: Recently identified HLA-C-restricted and well-studied HLA-B-restricted CMV epitopes were used. Both CMV infection and a matching HLA type were indicated by public TCR beta signatures. Study-level points and caveats: HLA-C-restricted CMV clonotypes gave the most frequent clonotype in two of eight donors. Summed frequency of shared TCR beta families picked out CMV carriers who also had the relevant HLA.

The V end lost 4 bases, the J end lost 5 bases, and 23 bases lay between the germline ends. CDR3 size: 18 residues. Germline loops: CDR1 ENHRY, CDR2 SYGVKD. TCRdb ran MiXCR on the reads and lists one entry per CDR3 protein. The table lists around 300,000 distinct CDR3 sequences, 20% to 25% of them singletons, with 15% to 20% in the top ten. The material was cultured PBMCs, obtained from culture after CMV antigen stimulation. The receptor was derived from a human donor in good health (CMV status not recorded). Some clones in this sample may be carry-over from other donors' samples. The chain has TRBV10-3 and TRBJ2-2, with D possibly TRBD2 on 6 matching bases. The CDR3 region has the DNA TGTGCCATCAGTGGGACTATCCTTCGCGCTGTACGGACCGGGGAGCTGTTTTTT. Residues: CAISGTILRAVRTGELFF.